The rows below give T cell receptor beta chains drawn from one sample of a study of regulatory T cells in long-lasting Graves disease. From the multiplex PCR reads, TCRdb called clonotypes with MiXCR, one entry per CDR3 protein. The repertoire holds hundreds of thousands of distinct CDR3 sequences, with around 15% as singletons. These data also formed part of another study, on T cells in Graves' hyperthyroidism and ophthalmopathy.

The sequencing used peripheral blood mononuclear cells (PBMCs), collected at new diagnosis, from a patient treated with antithyroid drugs. The receptor source for this set is a woman aged 25 to 39 with Graves disease. CDR3s include the opening cysteine and the closing phenylalanine or tryptophan. Fields, in order: J gene, D gene, V gene, clone size, CDR3 protein, CDR3 DNA. A D gene is named only where the DNA matches it firmly. Size values are once, few and many counts, or a class for expanded clones, and some rows have none.

j_call: TRBJ2-5; d_call: TRBD1; v_call: TRBV5-1; clone_size: many; cdr3_aa: CASSSYRTGNQETQYF; cdr3_nt: TGCGCCAGCAGCTCATACCGGACAGGGAACCAAGAGACCCAGTACTTC
j_call: TRBJ2-2; d_call: TRBD1; v_call: TRBV28; clone_size: many; cdr3_aa: CASRRQGLLAGELFF; cdr3_nt: TGTGCCAGCAGACGACAGGGGTTGTTGGCCGGGGAGCTGTTTTTT
j_call: TRBJ2-7; d_call: TRBD2; v_call: TRBV28; clone_size: many; cdr3_aa: CASSGASGMRLEQYF; cdr3_nt: TGTGCCAGCAGTGGAGCGAGCGGGATGAGGCTCGAGCAGTACTTC
j_call: TRBJ1-4; d_call: NA; v_call: TRBV11-2; clone_size: NA; cdr3_aa: CASSWSTNEKLFF; cdr3_nt: TGTGCCAGCAGCTGGAGTACGAATGAAAAACTGTTTTTT
j_call: TRBJ2-1; d_call: NA; v_call: TRBV7-6; clone_size: NA; cdr3_aa: CASSFSGRTLLPNEQFF; cdr3_nt: TGTGCCAGCAGCTTTAGCGGCCGGACCCTTCTACCCAATGAGCAGTTCTTC
j_call: TRBJ1-5; d_call: TRBD1; v_call: TRBV19; clone_size: few; cdr3_aa: CASSMDGTGVQPQHF; cdr3_nt: TGTGCCAGTAGTATGGACGGGACAGGGGTTCAGCCCCAGCATTTT
j_call: TRBJ2-1; d_call: TRBD2; v_call: TRBV20-1; clone_size: once; cdr3_aa: CSARDSTGGSYSEQFF; cdr3_nt: TGCAGTGCTAGAGATAGTACGGGAGGGTCCTACAGTGAGCAGTTCTTC
j_call: TRBJ1-5; d_call: NA; v_call: TRBV15; clone_size: many; cdr3_aa: CATSRGGVGTQPQHF; cdr3_nt: TGTGCCACCAGCAGAGGGGGCGTAGGGACTCAGCCCCAGCATTTT
j_call: TRBJ2-5; d_call: NA; v_call: TRBV27; clone_size: many; cdr3_aa: CASSPRPLGQETQYF; cdr3_nt: TGTGCCAGCAGTCCGCGGCCCCTGGGACAAGAGACCCAGTACTTC
j_call: TRBJ1-6; d_call: NA; v_call: TRBV2; clone_size: many; cdr3_aa: CASSEEGVRSPLHF; cdr3_nt: TGTGCCAGCAGTGAAGAGGGGGTGAGGTCACCCCTCCACTTT
j_call: TRBJ1-5; d_call: NA; v_call: TRBV28; clone_size: many; cdr3_aa: CASSPGQILNQPQHF; cdr3_nt: TGTGCCAGCAGTCCTGGACAGATCTTGAATCAGCCCCAGCATTTT
j_call: TRBJ1-1; d_call: TRBD1; v_call: TRBV11-2; clone_size: many; cdr3_aa: CASSFRQGNTEAFF; cdr3_nt: TGTGCCAGCAGTTTTCGACAGGGAAACACTGAAGCTTTCTTT
j_call: TRBJ1-1; d_call: NA; v_call: TRBV6-2/TRBV6-3; clone_size: many; cdr3_aa: CASSYGTGKSNTEAFF; cdr3_nt: TGTGCCAGCAGTTACGGTACAGGAAAGTCGAACACTGAAGCTTTCTTT
j_call: TRBJ2-1; d_call: TRBD1; v_call: TRBV2; clone_size: NA; cdr3_aa: CASSRGTGGVGREDEQFF; cdr3_nt: TGCGCCAGCAGCCGTGGGACAGGGGGCGTCGGGCGGGAGGATGAGCAGTTCTTC
j_call: TRBJ2-7; d_call: NA; v_call: TRBV6-2/TRBV6-3; clone_size: NA; cdr3_aa: CASSLNVGGEQYF; cdr3_nt: TGTGCCAGCAGCCTCAACGTGGGGGGCGAGCAGTACTTC
j_call: TRBJ1-5; d_call: NA; v_call: TRBV6-1; clone_size: many; cdr3_aa: CASSETDYSNQPQHF; cdr3_nt: TGTGCCAGCAGTGAAACCGATTATAGCAATCAGCCCCAGCATTTT
j_call: TRBJ2-3; d_call: TRBD2; v_call: TRBV27; clone_size: many; cdr3_aa: CASSFNGRAPTDTQYF; cdr3_nt: TGTGCCAGCAGTTTTAACGGGAGGGCCCCCACAGATACGCAGTATTTT
j_call: TRBJ1-6; d_call: NA; v_call: TRBV19; clone_size: NA; cdr3_aa: CASSHNDRTNSPLHF; cdr3_nt: TGTGCCAGTAGCCACAACGACAGAACTAATTCACCCCTCCACTTT
j_call: TRBJ1-6; d_call: TRBD1; v_call: TRBV2; clone_size: NA; cdr3_aa: CASSGGQGAAPLHF; cdr3_nt: TGTGCCAGCAGTGGAGGACAGGGTGCCGCACCCCTCCACTTT
j_call: TRBJ2-2; d_call: TRBD2; v_call: TRBV27; clone_size: few; cdr3_aa: CASSSTSGSKVAGELFF; cdr3_nt: TGTGCCAGCAGTTCGACTAGCGGGAGTAAAGTGGCCGGGGAGCTGTTTTTT
j_call: TRBJ1-2; d_call: NA; v_call: TRBV28; clone_size: few; cdr3_aa: CASSFPRQNYGYTF; cdr3_nt: TGTGCCAGCAGTTTCCCGAGACAGAACTATGGCTACACCTTC
j_call: TRBJ2-2; d_call: NA; v_call: TRBV28; clone_size: many; cdr3_aa: CASSLALGVRAGELFF; cdr3_nt: TGTGCCAGCAGTTTAGCACTAGGCGTACGGGCCGGGGAGCTGTTTTTT
j_call: TRBJ2-7; d_call: NA; v_call: TRBV25-1; clone_size: NA; cdr3_aa: CASSESTDSYEQYF; cdr3_nt: TGTGCCAGCAGTGAATCAACGGACTCCTACGAGCAGTACTTC
j_call: TRBJ2-2; d_call: NA; v_call: TRBV7-9; clone_size: NA; cdr3_aa: CASRADYPTTGELFF; cdr3_nt: TGTGCCAGCAGGGCCGACTACCCTACGACCGGGGAGCTGTTTTTT
j_call: TRBJ1-2; d_call: NA; v_call: TRBV27; clone_size: many; cdr3_aa: CASSLQFGALHGYTF; cdr3_nt: TGTGCCAGCAGTTTACAATTTGGGGCGCTTCATGGCTACACCTTC
j_call: TRBJ2-7; d_call: NA; v_call: TRBV20-1; clone_size: many; cdr3_aa: CSALIQTYEQYF; cdr3_nt: TGCAGTGCTTTAATCCAGACCTACGAGCAGTACTTC
j_call: TRBJ1-1; d_call: TRBD1; v_call: TRBV5-4; clone_size: NA; cdr3_aa: CASSTGQGRPEAFF; cdr3_nt: TGTGCCAGCAGCACGGGACAGGGGAGGCCTGAAGCTTTCTTT
j_call: TRBJ1-4; d_call: NA; v_call: TRBV12-3/TRBV12-4; clone_size: many; cdr3_aa: CASNGEKLFF; cdr3_nt: TGTGCCAGCAACGGTGAAAAACTGTTTTTT
j_call: TRBJ2-1; d_call: NA; v_call: TRBV12-3/TRBV12-4; clone_size: NA; cdr3_aa: CASRRLANEQFF; cdr3_nt: TGTGCCAGCAGGCGTCTAGCGAATGAGCAGTTCTTC
j_call: TRBJ1-5; d_call: TRBD1; v_call: TRBV2; clone_size: many; cdr3_aa: CASSPQGVGNQPQHF; cdr3_nt: TGTGCCAGCAGTCCTCAGGGGGTGGGCAATCAGCCCCAGCATTTT
j_call: TRBJ1-1; d_call: TRBD1; v_call: TRBV20-1; clone_size: many; cdr3_aa: CSAPPGQMNTEAFF; cdr3_nt: TGCAGTGCTCCCCCGGGACAGATGAACACTGAAGCTTTCTTT
j_call: TRBJ1-1; d_call: NA; v_call: TRBV20-1; clone_size: few; cdr3_aa: CSARHSLMNTEAFF; cdr3_nt: TGCAGTGCTAGACACAGCCTCATGAACACTGAAGCTTTCTTT
j_call: TRBJ2-7; d_call: TRBD2; v_call: TRBV29-1; clone_size: few; cdr3_aa: CSVEVGLHYEQYF; cdr3_nt: TGCAGCGTTGAAGTGGGACTACACTACGAGCAGTACTTC
j_call: TRBJ1-2; d_call: NA; v_call: TRBV7-9; clone_size: few; cdr3_aa: CASSLRELVNYGYTF; cdr3_nt: TGTGCCAGCAGCTTGAGGGAATTAGTGAACTATGGCTACACCTTC
j_call: TRBJ2-3; d_call: NA; v_call: TRBV20-1; clone_size: NA; cdr3_aa: CSARDLTRATDTQYF; cdr3_nt: TGCAGTGCTAGAGACCTTACTAGAGCCACAGATACGCAGTATTTT
j_call: TRBJ1-1; d_call: NA; v_call: TRBV28; clone_size: many; cdr3_aa: CASTLPLNTEAFF; cdr3_nt: TGTGCCAGCACTCTACCGTTGAACACTGAAGCTTTCTTT
j_call: TRBJ1-5; d_call: NA; v_call: TRBV19; clone_size: many; cdr3_aa: CASQSVSKGNQPQHF; cdr3_nt: TGTGCCAGCCAGAGTGTTTCGAAGGGCAATCAGCCCCAGCATTTT
j_call: TRBJ1-5; d_call: NA; v_call: TRBV29-1; clone_size: many; cdr3_aa: CSVRDSGGVNSNQPQHF; cdr3_nt: TGCAGCGTTAGAGACAGTGGAGGCGTTAATAGCAATCAGCCCCAGCATTTT
j_call: TRBJ1-5; d_call: NA; v_call: TRBV3-1; clone_size: NA; cdr3_aa: CASSQESQPQHF; cdr3_nt: TGTGCCAGCAGCCAAGAAAGCCAGCCCCAGCATTTT
j_call: TRBJ1-2; d_call: TRBD1; v_call: TRBV20-1; clone_size: few; cdr3_aa: CSASKEQGVGYTF; cdr3_nt: TGCAGTGCTAGTAAAGAACAGGGGGTAGGCTACACCTTC
j_call: TRBJ2-1; d_call: NA; v_call: TRBV9; clone_size: NA; cdr3_aa: CASSVKASSSYNEQFF; cdr3_nt: TGTGCCAGCAGCGTGAAAGCGTCAAGCTCCTACAATGAGCAGTTCTTC
j_call: TRBJ2-2; d_call: TRBD2; v_call: TRBV7-2; clone_size: few; cdr3_aa: CASSLNVAGASTGELFF; cdr3_nt: TGTGCCAGCAGCTTAAACGTAGCGGGAGCTAGCACCGGGGAGCTGTTTTTT
j_call: TRBJ2-1; d_call: NA; v_call: TRBV24-1; clone_size: few; cdr3_aa: CATSETRDRDEQFF; cdr3_nt: TGTGCCACCAGTGAGACCCGGGACCGCGATGAGCAGTTCTTC
j_call: TRBJ2-1; d_call: NA; v_call: TRBV6-1; clone_size: NA; cdr3_aa: CASRDVDPGRGYYNEQFF; cdr3_nt: TGTGCCAGCAGGGACGTCGATCCGGGGCGGGGTTACTACAATGAGCAGTTCTTC
j_call: TRBJ2-7; d_call: TRBD1; v_call: TRBV9; clone_size: many; cdr3_aa: CASSPRIDRDEQYF; cdr3_nt: TGTGCCAGCAGCCCAAGAATCGACAGGGACGAGCAGTACTTC
j_call: TRBJ2-2; d_call: TRBD2; v_call: TRBV6-1; clone_size: NA; cdr3_aa: CASTRAGDGGELFF; cdr3_nt: TGTGCCAGCACCCGAGCGGGGGATGGAGGGGAGCTGTTTTTT
j_call: TRBJ1-1; d_call: TRBD1; v_call: TRBV12-3/TRBV12-4; clone_size: many; cdr3_aa: CASRPQGRGQVTEAFF; cdr3_nt: TGTGCCAGCAGGCCACAGGGAAGGGGGCAGGTCACTGAAGCTTTCTTT
j_call: TRBJ2-3; d_call: NA; v_call: TRBV20-1; clone_size: many; cdr3_aa: CSARGSNADTQYF; cdr3_nt: TGCAGTGCTAGAGGTAGTAATGCAGATACGCAGTATTTT
j_call: TRBJ2-5; d_call: NA; v_call: TRBV7-8; clone_size: NA; cdr3_aa: CASSFLEVSQETQYF; cdr3_nt: TGTGCCAGCAGCTTCCTTGAGGTCAGTCAAGAGACCCAGTACTTC
j_call: TRBJ1-1; d_call: NA; v_call: TRBV5-8; clone_size: few; cdr3_aa: CASSFPASGTEAFF; cdr3_nt: TGTGCCAGCAGCTTTCCGGCATCGGGCACTGAAGCTTTCTTT
j_call: TRBJ1-5; d_call: TRBD1; v_call: TRBV19; clone_size: many; cdr3_aa: CASSPATGYNQPQHF; cdr3_nt: TGTGCCAGTAGTCCAGCGACAGGGTACAATCAGCCCCAGCATTTT
j_call: TRBJ2-7; d_call: NA; v_call: TRBV6-1; clone_size: NA; cdr3_aa: CASSGDAYEQYF; cdr3_nt: TGTGCCAGCAGTGGGGACGCCTACGAGCAGTACTTC
j_call: TRBJ2-4; d_call: NA; v_call: TRBV19; clone_size: few; cdr3_aa: CASGVQSHLAKNIQYF; cdr3_nt: TGTGCCAGTGGGGTCCAATCCCATCTAGCCAAAAACATTCAGTACTTC
j_call: TRBJ2-7; d_call: NA; v_call: TRBV5-6; clone_size: many; cdr3_aa: CASSAKAGQGGYEQYF; cdr3_nt: TGTGCCAGCAGCGCCAAAGCCGGGCAGGGGGGTTACGAGCAGTACTTC